The 8 T cell receptor beta chains below all came from one sample that was sequenced in a study of T cell responses to AZD1222 COVID-19 vaccine. Sequencing used immunoSEQ multiplex PCR; TCRdb keeps in-frame clones, though not all of them. The data contain over 100,000 clones, more than 70% of them singletons. The sample in question was peripheral blood, obtained on day 0 of AZD1222 vaccination. The origin of the receptors is an adult in good health.

The chain is built from TRBV18 and TRBJ1-1; D is uncertain. Trimming took 2 bases from V and 0 from J, leaving 10 bases between them. The germline V gene has CDR1 KGHSH and CDR2 LQKENI. The CDR3 consists of 15 residues. The CDR3 DNA reads as TGTGCCAGCTCACCAGAGGCACGTATGAACACTGAAGCTTTCTTT. Protein sequence: CASSPEARMNTEAFF.

In DNA, the CDR3 is TGTGCCAGCAGCACCCACCCGGGGCCTAATGAAAAACTGTTTTTT. Its protein product is CASSTHPGPNEKLFF. The chain has TRBV7-2 and TRBJ1-4; a weak D match, TRBD1 (5 bases). CDR3 length: 15 residues. CDR1 is SGHTA, CDR2 FQGNSA, per germline. V was shortened by 5 bases and J by 3 bases, with 13 bases between the two germline ends.

The J gene is TRBJ2-3, the V gene TRBV2, with TRBD1 as a possible D gene (5 bases). The CDR3 totals 15 residues. Germline values: CDR1 SNHLY, CDR2 FYNNEI. V lost 7 bases and J lost 2, with 16 bases in between. The CDR3 DNA follows: TGTGCCAGCAAAGGGCCAGGGCTTTCCACAGATACGCAGTATTTT. Its protein product is CASKGPGLSTDTQYF.

This clone was seen a few times. The V and J genes are TRBV28 and TRBJ2-3; 10 bases are a match to TRBD2. The CDR3 sequence is 17 residues long. The V segment lost 4 bases and the J segment 0 bases; nucleotides outside the gene matches: 7. Per germline, CDR1 MDHEN and CDR2 SYDVKM. CDR3 amino acids: CASSSLAGGQSTDTQYF. CDR3 in DNA: TGTGCCAGCAGTTCATTAGCGGGAGGCCAAAGCACAGATACGCAGTATTTT.

The chain couples TRBV29-1 to TRBJ1-1; D gene uncertain. The CDR3 has 11 amino acids. Germline V lookup: CDR1 SQVTM, CDR2 ANQGSEA. The CDR3 loop is CSTRVNTEAFF. CDR3 sequence (DNA): TGCAGTACGCGGGTGAACACTGAAGCTTTCTTT. The whole variable domain, remainder taken from reference TRBV29-1 and TRBJ1-1, is SAVISQKPSRDICQRGTSLTIQCQVDSQVTMMFWYRQQPGQSLTLIATANQGSEATYESGFVIDKFPISRPNLTFSTLTVSNMSPEDSSIYLCSTRVNTEAFFGQGTRLTVV.

The gene calls are TRBV2 and TRBJ2-2; 7 bases agree with TRBD1. This CDR3 is 15 amino acids long. The J segment lost 2 bases and the V segment lost 6 bases, leaving 6 bases of the junction unmatched. CDR1 and CDR2 (germline): SNHLY, FYNNEI. In DNA form, the CDR3 reads TGTGCCAGCAGGAGGGGGCCAGGCAACACCGGGGAGCTGTTTTTT. This sequence encodes CASRRGPGNTGELFF. Full variable domain (remainder filled in from reference TRBV2 and TRBJ2-2): EPEVTQTPSHQVTQMGQEVILRCVPISNHLYFYWYRQILGQKVEFLVSFYNNEISEKSEIFDDQFSVERPDGSNFTLKIRSTKLEDSAMYFCASRRGPGNTGELFFGEGSRLTVL.

The V call is TRBV14, the J call TRBJ1-1, with 8 bases lining up with TRBD1. The CDR3 loop spans 15 amino acids. Germline V gene lookup returns CDR1 SGHDN and CDR2 FVKESK. V lost 4 bases, J lost 1 base, and 5 bases stayed unmatched. This CDR3 is CASSPRQGRNTEAFF. The CDR3 DNA reads as TGTGCCAGCAGCCCACGACAGGGGCGGAACACTGAAGCTTTCTTT.

The genes are TRBV6-5 and TRBJ2-7; D is undetermined. The length of the CDR3 is 13 residues. The germline gives CDR1 MNHEY, CDR2 SVGAGI. The V end was cut by 2 bases, the J end by 1 base, with 6 bases between. CDR3 region: CASSYGDSYEQYF. CDR3 DNA: TGTGCCAGCAGTTACGGGGATTCCTACGAGCAGTACTTC.